A few counts support the clone carrying this TCR beta chain. The DNA ends 3 residues before the CDR3 does, and the rest of the CDR3 is filled in from the germline J gene. Germline CDR1 DFQATT, CDR2 SNEGSKA (reference sequence). The CDR3 loop spans 14 amino acids. The V and J ends lost 1 base and 1 base, in that order; junction bases with no gene match: 3. Profiled with immunoSEQ multiplex PCR; TCRdb holds only in-frame clones, not every one. The sample was found to contain about 52,000 clones, and every one recurs. This record belongs to a study of T cell clonality in common variable immunodeficiency.

The receptor was isolated from a person aged 18 to 75 in good health. The sequenced sample was peripheral blood mononuclear cells. The chain combines TRBV20-1 with TRBJ1-1, with 7 bases that match TRBD1. CDR3 residues: CSARGTGGNTEAFF. CDR3 DNA (partial): TGCAGTGCTAGAGGGACAGGAGGGAACACTGAA.